This TCR beta chain was retrieved from a study of regulatory T cells. Findings of the study overall: Hydrophobic residues at CDR3 positions 6 and 7 were enriched in conventional CD4+ T cells of CD3G-deficient patients. Regulatory T cells showed the strongest V-J pair restriction and V/J gene skewing among patient repertoires.

This clone has a handful of counts. Its target is unknown. All CD3G-deficient patients showed autoimmunity, more severe in two. Patients, 2 to 39 years old, had expanded memory T-cell proportions. CD4+ cells were sorted into CD25-high CD127-low regulatory cells and CD25-low CD127-high conventional cells. Primers: 52 TRBV forward and 13 TRBJ reverse. Here immunoSEQ multiplex PCR was the method, and the copy in TCRdb shows in-frame clones only, minus some. Of some 15,000 clones listed, roughly 88% were seen once; the top ten hold less than 9.5%. The sequence was obtained from a person aged 30 to 39 with CD3G deficiency. The sample consisted of conventional CD4+ T cells sorted from blood.

The CDR3 coding sequence is TGTGCCAGCAGCTCAAGAACCTACAATGAGCAGTTCTTC. It encodes CASSSRTYNEQFF. The chain carries TRBV6-6 and TRBJ2-1; no reliable D call. The CDR3 is 13 residues long. V was clipped by 6 bases and J by 2 bases, with 8 bases between them. CDR1 is MNHNY and CDR2 is SVGAGI in the germline V gene (reference sequence).